The 21 T cell receptor beta chains presented below share a single source sample, sequenced in a study of cytomegalovirus exposure and HLA in healthy donors. PCR used 60 Vbeta primers and 13 Jbeta primers. The data were produced by immunoSEQ multiplex PCR, yet TCRdb's version contains in-frame clones alone and is incomplete. This table has 70,000 to 85,000 clones, roughly 72% appearing once. Sample: PBMCs. These receptors were obtained from a middle-aged man in good health and CMV-seropositive.

This rearrangement joins TRBV9 to TRBJ2-3, with TRBD2 matching 7 bases. After removal of 5 bases from V and 1 base from J, the junction contained 13 bases not matched to a gene. Germline lookup yields CDR1 SGDLS and CDR2 YYNGEE. This CDR3 spans 17 amino acids. DNA of the CDR3: TGTGCCAGCAGTAAAGAAACGGGAGGATTAGGCACAGATACGCAGTATTTT. This codes for CASSKETGGLGTDTQYF.

The rearrangement uses TRBV5-1 and TRBJ2-4; TRBD1 matches at 9 bases. CDR1 is SGHRS and CDR2 is YFSETQ in the germline V gene. This CDR3 is 14 amino acids long. Trimming removed 0 bases from V and 9 bases from J; junction bases left unmatched: 4. The CDR3 DNA is TGCGCCAGCAGCTTGGGGACAGGGGAGAGCATTCAGTACTTC. This encodes CASSLGTGESIQYF.

The chain is built from TRBV6-5 and TRBJ1-4; TRBD1 matches 9 bases. The V gene's germline CDR1 is MNHEY and CDR2 SVGAGI. The V and J ends lost 6 bases and 6 bases, in that order; junction bases with no gene match: 5. This CDR3 comprises 14 residues. The CDR3 loop is CASSPTGGYEKLFF. The CDR3 DNA reads as TGTGCCAGCAGCCCGACAGGGGGTTATGAAAAACTGTTTTTT.

The chain combines TRBV10-3 with TRBJ2-1, with 10 bases that match TRBD1. CDR3 length: 16 residues. The germline V gene encodes CDR1 ENHRY and CDR2 SYGVKD. V was pared by 2 bases and J by 7 bases, with 8 bases of the junction left unmatched. The CDR3 DNA reads as TGTGCCATCAGTGAGGGTCACGGACAGGGGGAAAATGAGCAGTTCTTC. Its translation: CAISEGHGQGENEQFF.

The V and J genes are TRBV19 and TRBJ1-1; tentatively, D is TRBD1 (5 bases). CDR1 and CDR2 from the germline V gene are LNHDA and SQIVND (reference sequence). The CDR3 covers 14 residues. Trimming removed 6 bases from V and 1 base from J, with 12 bases in between. The CDR3 nucleotides are TGTGCCAGTAGCGAGGAGGGGACGAACACTGAAGCTTTCTTT. As protein: CASSEEGTNTEAFF. Full variable domain (outside the CDR3, taken from reference TRBV19 and TRBJ1-1): DGGITQSPKYLFRKEGQNVTLSCEQNLNHDAMYWYRQDPGQGLRLIYYSQIVNDFQKGDIAEGYSVSREKKESFPLTVTSAQKNPTAFYLCASSEEGTNTEAFFGQGTRLTVV.

The chain has TRBV7-7 and TRBJ2-5; TRBD2 aligns across 9 bases. Germline CDR1 and CDR2: SSHAT and FNYEAQ (reference sequence). V shed 1 base and J 6 bases; nucleotides not matched to a gene: 6. CDR3 size: 15 residues. This CDR3 reads CASSLGSSGIQTQYF. CDR3 DNA: TGTGCCAGCAGCTTAGGGTCTAGCGGGATACAGACCCAGTACTTC. Full variable domain (remainder filled in from reference TRBV7-7 and TRBJ2-5): GAGVSQSPRYKVTKRGQDVTLRCDPISSHATLYWYQQALGQGPEFLTYFNYEAQPDKSGLPSDRFSAERPEGSISTLTIQRTEQRDSAMYRCASSLGSSGIQTQYFGPGTRLLVL.

This clone was counted only a few times. The chain couples TRBV4-2 to TRBJ2-2, with 14 bases aligning to TRBD2. J gave up 7 bases and V 3 bases, and 10 bases lay outside the gene matches. The CDR3 totals 18 residues. The V gene's germline CDR1 is LGHNA and CDR2 YNFKEQ. The CDR3 spells CASSQDPTSGGAVGELFF. CDR3 coding DNA: TGTGCCAGCAGCCAGGACCCGACTAGCGGGGGGGCCGTCGGGGAGCTGTTTTTT.

The chain combines TRBV5-6 with TRBJ2-1, with 9 bases that match TRBD1. The CDR3 consists of 13 residues. J lost 7 bases, V lost 5 bases, and 4 bases had no gene match. In germline, CDR1 is SGHDT, CDR2 YYEEEE. CDR3 residues: CASSPGTGNEQFF. In DNA, the CDR3 is TGTGCCAGCAGTCCCGGGACAGGGAATGAGCAGTTCTTC.

V is TRBV6-1 and J is TRBJ2-1; no reliable D call. The CDR3 length is 15 residues. Germline loops: CDR1 MNHNS, CDR2 SASEGT. The V gene lost 3 bases and the J gene lost 2 bases, with 11 bases spanning the gap. CDR3 in amino acids: CASSEASEAYNEQFF. As DNA, the CDR3 is TGTGCCAGCAGTGAGGCTTCCGAGGCCTACAATGAGCAGTTCTTC.

The rearrangement links TRBV5-4 to TRBJ1-1, with 7 bases that match TRBD1. The V gene's germline CDR1 is SGHNT and CDR2 YYREEE (reference sequence). The CDR3 is 13 residues long. Trimming cost V 3 bases and J 2 bases; bases outside gene matches: 1. Here the CDR3 DNA reads TGTGCCAGCAGCTGGGACAGAAACACTGAAGCTTTCTTT. Its translation is CASSWDRNTEAFF.

The chain joins TRBV19 to TRBJ2-1; 7 positions match TRBD1. Germline values: CDR1 LNHDA, CDR2 SQIVND (reference sequence). The junction had 12 bases not matched to a gene; V was cut back by 1 base and J by 3 bases. This CDR3 is 18 amino acids long. The CDR3 DNA reads as TGTGCCAGTAGTATAGCGGGAACGGCAGGGGGTTTCTACAATGAGCAGTTCTTC. Encoded protein: CASSIAGTAGGFYNEQFF.

The V call is TRBV19, the J call TRBJ1-1; 8 bases map to TRBD1. This CDR3 region has 16 residues. The V and J ends lost 8 bases and 4 bases, in that order; junction bases with no gene match: 15. Per germline, CDR1 LNHDA and CDR2 SQIVND (reference sequence). This CDR3 is CASAPRQGHRGTEAFF. DNA of the CDR3: TGTGCCAGTGCCCCCAGACAGGGGCACCGAGGCACTGAAGCTTTCTTT.

The chain joins TRBV7-8 to TRBJ2-2, with D tentatively TRBD1 (6 bases). Deletions cut 8 bases from V and 2 bases from J, with 12 bases between. CDR1 is SGHVS, CDR2 FQNEAQ, per germline. CDR3 length: 14 residues. Here the CDR3 DNA reads TGTGCCAGCCGCACAGGGACAAACACCGGGGAGCTGTTTTTT. Translation: CASRTGTNTGELFF.

This rearrangement joins TRBV5-1 to TRBJ2-5, with TRBD1 matching 7 bases. Germline trimming cut 4 bases from V and 5 bases from J; bases unmatched to any gene: 11. Germline CDR1 reads SGHRS; CDR2 reads YFSETQ. This CDR3 comprises 15 residues. DNA of the CDR3: TGCGCCAGCAGCGAAACGGGACAGTTTTTGGAGACCCAGTACTTC. Protein product: CASSETGQFLETQYF.

The rearrangement links TRBV9 to TRBJ2-3; D gene ambiguous. The germline V gene has CDR1 SGDLS and CDR2 YYNGEE. The CDR3 runs 14 residues. Trimming took 2 bases from V and 0 from J, leaving 7 bases between them. CDR3 in DNA: TGTGCCAGCAGCGTCTGGCTGAGCACAGATACGCAGTATTTT. Amino acids: CASSVWLSTDTQYF.

In DNA form, the CDR3 reads TGTGCCAGCGGGACTACAGGGTCTGGAAACACCATATATTTT. Protein: CASGTTGSGNTIYF. J is TRBJ1-3 and V is TRBV28, with D possibly matching TRBD1 (6 bases). The germline CDR1 and CDR2 sequences are MDHEN and SYDVKM. This CDR3 contains 14 residues. Trimming left V 8 bases short and J 1 base short, with 12 bases between. The variable domain in full, completed from reference TRBV28 and TRBJ1-3, reads DVKVTQSSRYLVKRTGEKVFLECVQDMDHENMFWYRQDPGLGLRLIYFSYDVKMKEKGDIPEGYSVSREKKERFSLILESASTNQTSMYLCASGTTGSGNTIYFGEGSWLTVV.

This chain connects TRBV28 to TRBJ1-1; TRBD1 might be the D (6 bases). CDR3 length: 15 residues. The germline V and J ends were trimmed by 2 bases and 1 base, with 11 bases remaining between them. Germline CDR1 is MDHEN and CDR2 is SYDVKM. The CDR3, as DNA: TGTGCCAGCAGTTTACATGTGGGACAGAACACTGAAGCTTTCTTT. The encoded protein is CASSLHVGQNTEAFF.

The V call is TRBV2, the J call TRBJ1-4, with TRBD1 matching 9 bases. The CDR3 is 16 residues long. Trimming removed 5 bases from V and 4 bases from J; junction bases left unmatched: 8. From germline, CDR1 is SNHLY and CDR2 FYNNEI. In DNA, the CDR3 is TGTGCCAGCAGTCGCATAGGACAGGGGAATAATGAAAAACTGTTTTTT. This gives the protein CASSRIGQGNNEKLFF.

This clone was detected a few times. J is TRBJ2-3 and V is TRBV27, with 8 nucleotides matching TRBD1. The length of the CDR3 is 14 residues. Germline CDR1 and CDR2: MNHEY and SMNVEV (reference sequence). Unmatched junction bases numbered 3, after V lost 5 bases and J lost 2 bases. CDR3 protein: CASSGQGYTDTQYF. In nucleotides, the CDR3 is TGTGCCAGCAGTGGACAGGGATACACAGATACGCAGTATTTT.

This chain connects TRBV7-9 to TRBJ1-2; TRBD1 matches 8 bases. The CDR3 totals 13 residues. V was pared by 5 bases and J by 3 bases, with 2 bases of the junction left unmatched. CDR1 and CDR2 from the germline V gene are SEHNR and FQNEAQ (reference sequence). CDR3 loop: CASSRDRYYGYTF. The CDR3 bases are TGTGCCAGCAGCCGGGACAGGTACTATGGCTACACCTTC.

V is TRBV5-1 and J is TRBJ2-5, with a tentative D call TRBD2 (6 bases). This CDR3 is built from 14 residues. The ends were cut back, 2 bases at V and 1 base at J, with 9 bases in the middle. CDR1 SGHRS and CDR2 YFSETQ come from the germline V gene. CDR3 protein: CASSLRGIQETQYF. The CDR3 DNA reads TGCGCCAGCAGCTTACGGGGGATCCAAGAGACCCAGTACTTC.